The 11 T cell receptor beta chains below were found in one sample sequenced in a study of shared clonotypes between healthy human individuals. Measured with immunoSEQ multiplex PCR; TCRdb has only the in-frame clones, and not every one. The table has hundreds of thousands of clones, approximately 73% seen once. What was sequenced was memory CD4+ T cells sorted from blood. As for subset: CD45RA-negative fraction. The receptors originated from a woman in her twenties or thirties in good health.

V and J are TRBV2 and TRBJ2-7; D is undetermined. V lost 3 bases and J lost 0, with 15 bases in between. Germline assignment: CDR1 SNHLY and CDR2 FYNNEI. This CDR3 has 16 residues. The CDR3: CASSEVVGRSSYEQYF. In nucleotides, the CDR3 is TGTGCCAGCAGTGAGGTCGTCGGCAGGAGCTCCTACGAGCAGTACTTC.

The chain carries TRBV6-5 and TRBJ2-7, with D tentatively TRBD2 (6 bases). Per the germline V gene, CDR1 is MNHEY and CDR2 is SVGAGI. CDR3 length: 12 amino acids. V was clipped by 6 bases and J by 4 bases, with 10 bases between them. CDR3 in amino acids: CASSGTRYEQYF. In nucleotides, the CDR3 is TGTGCCAGCAGCGGGACTCGTTACGAGCAGTACTTC.

This sequence joins TRBV5-4 and TRBJ2-5, with 11 nucleotides matching TRBD2. The CDR3 is made up of 15 amino acids. V was clipped by 2 bases and J by 4 bases; unmatched bases: 4. Germline V lookup: CDR1 SGHNT, CDR2 YYREEE (reference sequence). The CDR3 DNA reads TGTGCCAGCAGCTTTACTAGCGGGAGCGGAGAGACCCAGTACTTC. Encoded protein: CASSFTSGSGETQYF.

The chain has TRBV6-5 and TRBJ2-4, with D maybe TRBD1 (5 bases). CDR1 is MNHEY, CDR2 SVGAGI, per germline. This CDR3 comprises 13 residues. V shed 7 bases and J shed 5 bases, with 12 bases lying between them. CDR3 nucleotides: TGTGCCAGCAACAGGTTTGGGGAAAACATTCAGTACTTC. Its translation: CASNRFGENIQYF.

The V and J genes are TRBV11-2 and TRBJ1-1; D is unclear. V was pared by 5 bases and J by 1 base, with 5 bases between. Germline lookup yields CDR1 SGHAT and CDR2 FQNNGV. The CDR3 runs to 12 residues. CDR3 protein: CASSRRNTEAFF. CDR3 bases: TGTGCCAGCAGCCGTAGGAACACTGAAGCTTTCTTT.

The chain joins TRBV7-7 to TRBJ2-2, with D perhaps TRBD2 (6 bases). CDR1 and CDR2 (germline): SSHAT, FNYEAQ (reference sequence). V lost 2 bases and J lost 1, with 8 bases in between. The CDR3 runs 15 residues. For the CDR3, the DNA is TGTGCCAGCAGCTTAACAGCGGGGAACACCGGGGAGCTGTTTTTT. Residues: CASSLTAGNTGELFF.

The chain links TRBV7-2 to TRBJ1-2; D call uncertain. Trimming cost V 3 bases and J 4 bases, with 15 bases left between them. Germline V CDR1 and CDR2: SGHTA, FQGNSA. This CDR3 is built from 15 residues. CDR3 bases: TGTGCCAGCAGCTTCCGGGTGGACGGATCCTATGGCTACACCTTC. Translating gives CASSFRVDGSYGYTF.

The chain combines TRBV2 with TRBJ1-5, with a weak D call TRBD1 (6 bases). The CDR3 runs 15 residues. Looked up from germline, CDR1 is SNHLY and CDR2 is FYNNEI. V was trimmed by 5 bases and J by 2 bases, leaving 13 bases between them. CDR3 protein: CASSLSSGGNQPQHF. DNA of the CDR3: TGTGCCAGCAGTCTTTCTTCAGGGGGCAATCAGCCCCAGCATTTT.

Concerning this clone itself: This sequence may be a read error, since a much larger clone differs from it by one base. V and J are TRBV5-5 and TRBJ2-7; no firm D call. The germline gives CDR1 SGHKS, CDR2 YYEKEE (reference sequence). The V end lost 0 bases, the J end lost 2 bases, and 3 bases lay between the germline ends. The CDR3 is 12 residues long. The CDR3 sequence: CASSLGAYEQYF. The CDR3, as DNA: TGTGCCAGCAGCTTGGGCGCCTACGAGCAGTACTTC.

The J gene is TRBJ2-7, the V gene TRBV14; 10 bases fit TRBD2. V lost 1 base and J lost 4; bases outside the gene matches: 4. Germline V lookup: CDR1 SGHDN, CDR2 FVKESK. The CDR3 extends over 15 amino acids. The CDR3 is CASSQGLAGVYEQYF. Here the CDR3 DNA reads TGTGCCAGCAGCCAAGGGCTAGCGGGAGTTTACGAGCAGTACTTC. Full variable domain (outside the CDR3, taken from reference TRBV14 and TRBJ2-7): EAGVTQFPSHSVIEKGQTVTLRCDPISGHDNLYWYRRVMGKEIKFLLHFVKESKQDESGMPNNRFLAERTGGTYSTLKVQPAELEDSGVYFCASSQGLAGVYEQYFGPGTRLTVT.

The rearrangement links TRBV27 to TRBJ2-7; the match to TRBD2 covers 7 bases. V shed 4 bases and J 4 bases; nucleotides not matched to a gene: 19. The germline CDR1 and CDR2 sequences are MNHEY and SMNVEV (reference sequence). The CDR3 is 18 residues long. CDR3 bases: TGTGCCAGCAGTTCGCTATCCCTCGCGAGCGGGATGAGGTACGAGCAGTACTTC. It yields the protein CASSSLSLASGMRYEQYF.